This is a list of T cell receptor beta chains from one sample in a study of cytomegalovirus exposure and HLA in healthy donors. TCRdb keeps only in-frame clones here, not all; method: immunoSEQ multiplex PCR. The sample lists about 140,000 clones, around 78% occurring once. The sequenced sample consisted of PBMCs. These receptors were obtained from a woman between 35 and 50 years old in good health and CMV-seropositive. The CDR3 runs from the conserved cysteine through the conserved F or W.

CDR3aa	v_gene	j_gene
CATTGLASHEQFF	TRBV10-3	TRBJ2-1
CASSEAGARAYEQYF	TRBV6-1	TRBJ2-7
CASSHSSTGGDGYTF	TRBV23-1	TRBJ1-2
CASSLSNAYEQYF	TRBV28	TRBJ2-7
CASSQSEVGRAGGDRELFF	TRBV23-1	TRBJ2-2
CASSLDGLGTEAFF	TRBV11-3	TRBJ1-1
CASSLARGLRETQYF	TRBV7-2	TRBJ2-5
CASSYRGTGGIYEQYF	TRBV4-1	TRBJ2-7
CANRSGEFFLPFLNTEAFF	TRBV10-1	TRBJ1-1
CASSLGQFLYGYTF	TRBV14	TRBJ1-2
CASSLDSGNTIYF	TRBV5-1	TRBJ1-3
CASRGGPEAKNIQYF	TRBV5-4	TRBJ2-4
CASSPTPRSYNEQFF	TRBV6-5	TRBJ2-1
CASSPRLNSYEQYF	TRBV5-1	TRBJ2-7
CASSLVPDNEQFF	TRBV5-1	TRBJ2-1